This T cell receptor beta chain was recorded in a study of CD8 T cells in ankylosing spondylitis. Points from the study as a whole: Among TCR beta sequences, a motif of 7 to 9 highly homologous variants appeared characteristic of ankylosing spondylitis blood. Disease-linked clones bore a CD8+ phenotype, appearing relatively rarely in peripheral blood. There were earlier reports of some motif variants in reactive arthritis synovial fluid and blood.

V gave up 4 bases and J gave up 1 base, with 10 bases separating them. This CDR3 has 14 residues. Using quantitative 5'-RACE with molecular barcodes, the authors made TCR beta libraries. TCRdb itself ran the 5' RACE reads through MiXCR, one entry per CDR3 protein. The sample lists about 220,000 distinct CDR3 sequences; roughly 10% were seen once. This clonotype showed up many times. Its matching antigen is unknown. Sequencing was carried out using blood, either unsorted or a sorted T cell fraction (not recorded which). The sequence came from a male donor with ankylosing spondylitis or in good health (not recorded which). This chain joins TRBV12-3 or TRBV12-4 and TRBJ1-1; tentatively, D is TRBD1 (6 bases). DNA for the CDR3: TGTGCCAGCAGTTCCCGGACAGAGAACACTGAAGCTTTCTTT. Protein product: CASSSRTENTEAFF.